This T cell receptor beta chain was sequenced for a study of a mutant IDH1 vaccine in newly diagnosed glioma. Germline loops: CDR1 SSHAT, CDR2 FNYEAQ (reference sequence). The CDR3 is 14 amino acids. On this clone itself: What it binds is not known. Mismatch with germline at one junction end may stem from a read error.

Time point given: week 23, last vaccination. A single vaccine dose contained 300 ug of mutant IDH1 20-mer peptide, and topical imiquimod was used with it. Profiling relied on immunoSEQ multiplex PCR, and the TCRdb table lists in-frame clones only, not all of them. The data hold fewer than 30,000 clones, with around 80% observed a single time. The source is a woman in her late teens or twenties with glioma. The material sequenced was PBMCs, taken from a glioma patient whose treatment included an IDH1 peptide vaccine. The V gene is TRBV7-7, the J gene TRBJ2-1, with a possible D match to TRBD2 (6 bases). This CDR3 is CASSLAAGDNEQFF. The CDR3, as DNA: TGTGCTAGCAGCTTAGCGGCCGGGGACAATGAGCAGTTCTTC.